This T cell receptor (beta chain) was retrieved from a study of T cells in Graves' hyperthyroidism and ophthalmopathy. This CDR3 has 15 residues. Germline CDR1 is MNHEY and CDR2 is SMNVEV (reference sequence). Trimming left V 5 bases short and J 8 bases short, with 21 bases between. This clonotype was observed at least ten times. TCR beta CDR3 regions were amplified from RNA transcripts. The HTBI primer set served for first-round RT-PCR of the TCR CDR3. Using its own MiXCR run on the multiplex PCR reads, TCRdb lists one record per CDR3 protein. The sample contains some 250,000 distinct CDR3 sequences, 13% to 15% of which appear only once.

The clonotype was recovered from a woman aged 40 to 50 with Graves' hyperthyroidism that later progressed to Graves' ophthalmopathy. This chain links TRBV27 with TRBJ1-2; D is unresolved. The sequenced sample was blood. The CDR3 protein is CASSMQGFRSGGYTF. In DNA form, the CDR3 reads TGTGCCAGCAGTATGCAAGGGTTCCGCTCTGGGGGCTACACCTTC.